This is a list of T cell receptor beta chains from one sample in a study of metastatic and nonmetastatic thyroid tumors. Using MiXCR, TCRdb reanalyzed the PCR reads. Of 25,000 to 30,000 clones in the sample, roughly 4% were seen once. The sample comprised blood. The receptors stem from a male donor with papillary thyroid cancer or a benign thyroid nodule (not recorded which). Some clones in this sample may be carry-over from other donors' samples. CDR3s leave out the opening cysteine and the closing phenylalanine or tryptophan. The D gene is left open where the match is weak.

J gene: TRBJ2-7; V gene: TRBV7-2; D gene: TRBD2; CDR3 protein: ASSSPTSGSLSEQY
J gene: TRBJ2-1; V gene: TRBV28; D gene: TRBD2; CDR3 protein: ASSGTSGWESYNEQF
J gene: TRBJ1-1; V gene: TRBV30; D gene: -; CDR3 protein: AWSHLGQSNTEAF
J gene: TRBJ2-1; V gene: TRBV6-1; D gene: -; CDR3 protein: ASRENFYNEQF
J gene: TRBJ2-2; V gene: TRBV11-2; D gene: TRBD1; CDR3 protein: ASRTGPNTGELF
J gene: TRBJ2-3; V gene: TRBV28; D gene: TRBD2; CDR3 protein: ASSDTGTSGRGTDTQY
J gene: TRBJ1-5; V gene: TRBV6-2/TRBV6-3; D gene: -; CDR3 protein: ASSLAVKPQH
J gene: TRBJ1-1; V gene: TRBV27; D gene: -; CDR3 protein: ASSGLSPNTEGF
J gene: TRBJ2-7; V gene: TRBV12-3/TRBV12-4; D gene: -; CDR3 protein: ASSVPCQIAEQY
J gene: TRBJ2-7; V gene: TRBV12-3/TRBV12-4; D gene: -; CDR3 protein: ASSRSWSYEQY
J gene: TRBJ2-3; V gene: TRBV6-2/TRBV6-3; D gene: TRBD2; CDR3 protein: ASSYSIIAGDYTDTQY
J gene: TRBJ1-3; V gene: TRBV12-3/TRBV12-4; D gene: -; CDR3 protein: ASREGGLSGNTIY
J gene: TRBJ2-3; V gene: TRBV6-2/TRBV6-3; D gene: TRBD2; CDR3 protein: ASSLLAGRTDTQY
J gene: TRBJ2-1; V gene: TRBV20-1; D gene: TRBD1; CDR3 protein: SARRDRGRRLAVYNEQF
J gene: TRBJ1-1; V gene: TRBV6-1; D gene: -; CDR3 protein: ASSEVKGGSTEAF
J gene: TRBJ1-2; V gene: TRBV19; D gene: -; CDR3 protein: ASSIHSATNYGYT
J gene: TRBJ2-2; V gene: TRBV5-1; D gene: TRBD1; CDR3 protein: ASSGGQLTTGELF
J gene: TRBJ2-2; V gene: TRBV6-5; D gene: -; CDR3 protein: ASRYKARGYAGELF
J gene: TRBJ2-3; V gene: TRBV24-1; D gene: -; CDR3 protein: ATSASGPSTDTQY
J gene: TRBJ1-1; V gene: TRBV30; D gene: -; CDR3 protein: AWSERRKGF
J gene: TRBJ1-1; V gene: TRBV7-9; D gene: -; CDR3 protein: ASGPGESTEAF
J gene: TRBJ1-2; V gene: TRBV6-1; D gene: -; CDR3 protein: ASSEAGGGGSGYT
J gene: TRBJ2-7; V gene: TRBV6-1; D gene: TRBD1; CDR3 protein: ASTAAVGQREQY
J gene: TRBJ1-4; V gene: TRBV2; D gene: -; CDR3 protein: ASSVNRIFLAELF
J gene: TRBJ2-7; V gene: TRBV9; D gene: -; CDR3 protein: ASSVAPNRDYEQY
J gene: TRBJ1-5; V gene: TRBV12-3/TRBV12-4; D gene: TRBD1; CDR3 protein: ASSLARLDRNQPQH
J gene: TRBJ2-1; V gene: TRBV20-1; D gene: TRBD1; CDR3 protein: SATRDRDNEQF
J gene: TRBJ2-3; V gene: TRBV12-3/TRBV12-4; D gene: -; CDR3 protein: ASSGGIGAGGSGDTQY